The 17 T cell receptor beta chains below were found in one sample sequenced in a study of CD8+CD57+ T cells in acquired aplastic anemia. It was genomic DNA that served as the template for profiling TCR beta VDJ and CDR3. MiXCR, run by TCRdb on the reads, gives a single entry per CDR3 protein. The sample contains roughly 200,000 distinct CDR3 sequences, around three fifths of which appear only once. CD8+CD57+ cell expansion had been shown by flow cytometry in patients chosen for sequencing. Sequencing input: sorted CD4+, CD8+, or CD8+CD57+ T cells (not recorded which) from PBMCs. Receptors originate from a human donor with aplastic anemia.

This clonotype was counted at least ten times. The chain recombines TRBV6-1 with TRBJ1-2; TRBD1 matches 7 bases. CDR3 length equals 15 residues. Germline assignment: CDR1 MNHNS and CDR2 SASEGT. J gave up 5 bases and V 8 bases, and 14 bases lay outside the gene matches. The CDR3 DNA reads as TGTGCCAGCGGGGGGACAGCCCGACCTCTTTATGGCTACACCTTC. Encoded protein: CASGGTARPLYGYTF.

CDR3 region: CSANPRTGWTGYEQYF. The CDR3 DNA reads TGCAGTGCTAACCCACGGACAGGTTGGACGGGATACGAGCAGTACTTC. The chain joins TRBV20-1 to TRBJ2-7; the match to TRBD1 covers 7 bases. The CDR3 sequence is 16 residues long. Germline V gene lookup returns CDR1 DFQATT and CDR2 SNEGSKA (reference sequence). Trimming cost V 4 bases and J 4 bases; bases outside gene matches: 16.

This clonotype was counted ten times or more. The CDR3 here is CASSTSAYNEQFF. CDR3 DNA: TGTGCCAGTAGCACTTCGGCCTACAATGAGCAGTTCTTC. The chain uses TRBV2 and TRBJ2-1; D is ambiguous. Germline V gene data show CDR1 as SNHLY and CDR2 as FYNNEI. V was trimmed by 9 bases and J by 2 bases, leaving 11 bases between them. The CDR3 sequence is 13 residues long.

The CDR3 loop is CASSLARQGRSNQPQHF. CDR3 coding DNA: TGTGCCAGCAGTTTAGCGCGTCAGGGTCGGAGCAATCAGCCCCAGCATTTT. The chain joins TRBV12-3 or TRBV12-4 to TRBJ1-5; TRBD1 might be the D (5 bases). The V end lost 0 bases, the J end lost 1 base, and 13 bases lay between the germline ends. The CDR3 is made up of 17 amino acids.

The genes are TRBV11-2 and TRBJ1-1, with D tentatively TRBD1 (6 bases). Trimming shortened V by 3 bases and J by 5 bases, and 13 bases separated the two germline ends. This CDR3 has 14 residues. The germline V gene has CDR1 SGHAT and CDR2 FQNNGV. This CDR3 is CASSLGQGMTEAFF. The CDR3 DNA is TGTGCCAGCAGCTTGGGGCAGGGGATGACTGAAGCTTTCTTT.

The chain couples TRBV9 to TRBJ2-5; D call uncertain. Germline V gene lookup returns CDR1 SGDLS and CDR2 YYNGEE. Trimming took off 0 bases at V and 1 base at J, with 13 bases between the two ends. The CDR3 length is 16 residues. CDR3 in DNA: TGTGCCAGCAGCGTAGGTTCACGGAGATTCCAAGAGACCCAGTACTTC. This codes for CASSVGSRRFQETQYF.

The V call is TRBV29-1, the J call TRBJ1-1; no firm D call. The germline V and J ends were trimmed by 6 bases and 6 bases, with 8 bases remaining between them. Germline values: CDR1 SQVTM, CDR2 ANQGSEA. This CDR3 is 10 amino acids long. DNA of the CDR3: TGCAGCGTCATGACCGCTGAAGCTTTCTTT. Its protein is CSVMTAEAFF.

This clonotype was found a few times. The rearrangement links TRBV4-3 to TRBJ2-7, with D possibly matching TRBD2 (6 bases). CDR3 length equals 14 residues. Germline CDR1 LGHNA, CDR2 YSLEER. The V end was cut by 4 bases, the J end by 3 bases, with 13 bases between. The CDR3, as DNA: TGCGCCAGCAGCCCTTTCGGGGGTGGCTACGAGCAGTACTTC. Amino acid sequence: CASSPFGGGYEQYF.

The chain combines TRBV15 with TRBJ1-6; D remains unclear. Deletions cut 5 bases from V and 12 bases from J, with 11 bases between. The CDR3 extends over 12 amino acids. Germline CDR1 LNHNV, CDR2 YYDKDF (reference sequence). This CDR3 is CATSGPRLPLHF. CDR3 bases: TGTGCCACCAGCGGACCCCGGTTACCCCTCCACTTT.

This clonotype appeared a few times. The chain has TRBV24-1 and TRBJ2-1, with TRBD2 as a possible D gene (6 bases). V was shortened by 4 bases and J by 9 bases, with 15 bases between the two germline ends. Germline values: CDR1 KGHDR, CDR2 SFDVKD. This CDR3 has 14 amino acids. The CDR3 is CATSELTSSGEQFF. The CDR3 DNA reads TGTGCCACCAGTGAGTTAACTAGCTCCGGTGAGCAGTTCTTC.

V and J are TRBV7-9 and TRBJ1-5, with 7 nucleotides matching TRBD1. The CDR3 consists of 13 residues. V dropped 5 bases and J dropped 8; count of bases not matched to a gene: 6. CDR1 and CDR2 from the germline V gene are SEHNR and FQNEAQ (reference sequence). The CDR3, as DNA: TGTGCCAGCAGCGCTCAGGGGGGGGAGCCCCAGCATTTT. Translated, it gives CASSAQGGEPQHF.

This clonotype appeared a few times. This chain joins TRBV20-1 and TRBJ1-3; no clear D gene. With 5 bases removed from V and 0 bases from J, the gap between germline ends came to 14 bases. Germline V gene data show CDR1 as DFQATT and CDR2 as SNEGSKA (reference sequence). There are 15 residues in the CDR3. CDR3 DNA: TGCAGTGCTTCGAGCCGGACCCGCTCTGGAAACACCATATATTTT. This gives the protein CSASSRTRSGNTIYF.

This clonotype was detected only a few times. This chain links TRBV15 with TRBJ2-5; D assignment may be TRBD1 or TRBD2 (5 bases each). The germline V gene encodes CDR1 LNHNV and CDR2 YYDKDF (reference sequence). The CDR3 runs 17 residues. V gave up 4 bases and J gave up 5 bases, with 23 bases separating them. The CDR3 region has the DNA TGTGCCACCAGCACCCATTCCGGGGCTAGGATCGGCGAGACCCAGTACTTC. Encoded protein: CATSTHSGARIGETQYF.

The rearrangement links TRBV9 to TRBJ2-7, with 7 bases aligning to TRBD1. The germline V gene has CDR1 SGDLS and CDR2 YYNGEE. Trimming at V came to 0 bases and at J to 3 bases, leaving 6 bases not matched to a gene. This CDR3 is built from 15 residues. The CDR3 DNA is TGTGCCAGCAGCGTAGTAGGGGACAGTTACTACGAGCAGTACTTC. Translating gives CASSVVGDSYYEQYF. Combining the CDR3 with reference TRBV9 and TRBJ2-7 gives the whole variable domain DSGVTQTPKHLITATGQRVTLRCSPRSGDLSVYWYQQSLDQGLQFLIQYYNGEERAKGNILERFSAQQFPDLHSELNLSSLELGDSALYFCASSVVGDSYYEQYFGPGTRLTVT.

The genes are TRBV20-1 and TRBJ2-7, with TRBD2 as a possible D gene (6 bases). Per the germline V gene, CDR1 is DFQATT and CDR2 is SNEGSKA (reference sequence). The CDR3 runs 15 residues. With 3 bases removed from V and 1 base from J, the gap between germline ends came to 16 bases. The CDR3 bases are TGCAGTGCTAGGTGGATCGGGAGTATTTCCTACGAGCAGTACTTC. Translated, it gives CSARWIGSISYEQYF.

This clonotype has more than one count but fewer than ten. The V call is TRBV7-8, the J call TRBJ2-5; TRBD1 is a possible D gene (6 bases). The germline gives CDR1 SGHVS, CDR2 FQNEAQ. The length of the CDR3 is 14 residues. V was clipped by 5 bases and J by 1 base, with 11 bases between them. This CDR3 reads CASSPMGAQETQYF. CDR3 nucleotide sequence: TGTGCCAGCAGCCCCATGGGGGCCCAAGAGACCCAGTACTTC.

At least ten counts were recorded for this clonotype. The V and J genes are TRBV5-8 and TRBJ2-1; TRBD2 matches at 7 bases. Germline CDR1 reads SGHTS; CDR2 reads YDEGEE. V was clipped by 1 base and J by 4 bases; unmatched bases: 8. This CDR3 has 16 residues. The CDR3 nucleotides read TGTGCCAGCAGCTTGTGGGGGAGCGGGGTATACAATGAGCAGTTCTTC. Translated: CASSLWGSGVYNEQFF.